This entry describes one T cell receptor beta chain. Within the sample, other DNA sequences also encode this same CDR3. The entry originates in a study of blood T cell repertoires in COVID-19. Study-level information: Sites across the United States, Italy and Spain contributed samples from acute and convalescent COVID-19.

Germline lookup yields CDR1 SQVTM and CDR2 ANQGSEA. CDR3 length: 15 amino acids. Trimming cost V 0 bases and J 0 bases, with 10 bases left between them. Some clones are missing from TCRdb's copy, which holds only in-frame ones; the method was immunoSEQ multiplex PCR. The table records approximately 200,000 clones, approximately 83% of them present only once. This receptor was identified in a woman aged 45-65 years with acute or convalescent COVID-19. The chain uses TRBV29-1 and TRBJ2-3; D ambiguous. The sequencing sample was made of peripheral blood. The CDR3 sequence is CSVEEGTASTDTQYF. DNA for the CDR3: TGCAGCGTTGAAGAAGGAACAGCAAGCACAGATACGCAGTATTTT.